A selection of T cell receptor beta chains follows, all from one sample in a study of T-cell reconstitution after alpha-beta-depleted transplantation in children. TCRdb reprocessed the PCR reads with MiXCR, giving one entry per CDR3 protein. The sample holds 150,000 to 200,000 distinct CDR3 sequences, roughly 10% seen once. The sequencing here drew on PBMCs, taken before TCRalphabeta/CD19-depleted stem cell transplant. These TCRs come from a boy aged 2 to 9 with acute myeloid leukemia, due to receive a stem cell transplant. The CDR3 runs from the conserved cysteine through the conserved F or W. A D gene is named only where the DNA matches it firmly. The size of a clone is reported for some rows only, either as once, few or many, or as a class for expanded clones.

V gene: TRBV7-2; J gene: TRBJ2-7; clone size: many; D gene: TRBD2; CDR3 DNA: TGTGCCAGCAGCTTAGAGGCTAGCGGAAATTACGAGCAGTACTTC; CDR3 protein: CASSLEASGNYEQYF
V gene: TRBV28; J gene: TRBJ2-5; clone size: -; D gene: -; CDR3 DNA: TGTGCCAGCAGTCTTCTGACCTATAGGACACTAGAGACCCTGTACTTC; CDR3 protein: CASSLLTYRTLETLYF
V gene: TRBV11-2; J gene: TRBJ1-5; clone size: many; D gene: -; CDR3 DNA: TGTGCCAGCAGCTTAGATCAAAGGCAGCCCCAGCATTTT; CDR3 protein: CASSLDQRQPQHF
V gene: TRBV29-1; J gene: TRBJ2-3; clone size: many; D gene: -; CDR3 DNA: TGCAGCTCCGATTACGGGGATACGCAGTATTTT; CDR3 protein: CSSDYGDTQYF
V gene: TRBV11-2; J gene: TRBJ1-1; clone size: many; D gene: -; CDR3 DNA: TGTGCCAGCAGCTTAGTTCCAGCGAACACTGAAGCTTTCTTT; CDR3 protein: CASSLVPANTEAFF
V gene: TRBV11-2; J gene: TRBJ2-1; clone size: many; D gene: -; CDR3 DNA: TGTGCCAGCAGCTTAGATCGCCTTAGCGTCAATGAGCAGTTCTTC; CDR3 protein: CASSLDRLSVNEQFF
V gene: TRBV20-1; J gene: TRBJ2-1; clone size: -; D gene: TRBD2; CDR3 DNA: TGCTGTGTCCTCCCGGGCAGGCGGGAGGGCCCCTACAATGAGCAGTTCTTC; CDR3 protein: CCVLPGRREGPYNEQFF
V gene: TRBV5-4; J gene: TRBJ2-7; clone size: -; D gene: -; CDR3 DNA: TGTGCCAGCAGCTCAACCGGGAGTTACGAGCAGTACTTC; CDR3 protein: CASSSTGSYEQYF
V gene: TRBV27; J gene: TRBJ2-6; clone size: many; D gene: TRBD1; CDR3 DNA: TGTGCCAGCAGTGCACCGGGACAGGGCTCTGGGGCCAACGTCCTGACTTTC; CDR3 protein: CASSAPGQGSGANVLTF
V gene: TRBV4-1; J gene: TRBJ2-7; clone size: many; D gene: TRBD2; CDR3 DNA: TGCGCCAGCAGCCCGGCTAGCGGGAGTTACGAGCAGTACTTC; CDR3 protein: CASSPASGSYEQYF
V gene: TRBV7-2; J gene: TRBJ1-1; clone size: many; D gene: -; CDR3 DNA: TGTGCCAGCAGCTTAGTTTGGGGGCCCACTGAAGCTTTCTTT; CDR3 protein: CASSLVWGPTEAFF
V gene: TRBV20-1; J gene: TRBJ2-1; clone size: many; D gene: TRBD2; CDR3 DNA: TGCAGTGCTAGTCAAGCGGGAGTCTACAATGAGCAGTTCTTC; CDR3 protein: CSASQAGVYNEQFF
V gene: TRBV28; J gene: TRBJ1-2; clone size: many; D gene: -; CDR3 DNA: TGTTCCAGCAGTTTGAAGGGTTTAATTTATGGCTACACCTTC; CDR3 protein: CSSSLKGLIYGYTF
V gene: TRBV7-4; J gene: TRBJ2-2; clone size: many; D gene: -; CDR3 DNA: TGTGCCAGCAGCCGCCCATGGGGGCCATCGCATAACGGGGAGCTGTTTTTT; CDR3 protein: CASSRPWGPSHNGELFF
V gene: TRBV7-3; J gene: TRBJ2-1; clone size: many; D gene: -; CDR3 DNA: TGTGCCAGCAGCTTAACGTACAGGGTGGCCTACAATGAGCAGTTCTTC; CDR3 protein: CASSLTYRVAYNEQFF
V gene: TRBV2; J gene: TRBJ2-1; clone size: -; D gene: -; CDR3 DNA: TGTACCCGCAGGCGGGGAGGGGGCGGTTCGTCGGGCTACAATGAGCAGTTCTTC; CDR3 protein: CTRRRGGGGSSGYNEQFF
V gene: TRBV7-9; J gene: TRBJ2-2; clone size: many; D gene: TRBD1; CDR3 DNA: TGTGCCAGCAGCCCGGACAGGGGGCACGCCGGGGAGCTGTTTTTT; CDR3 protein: CASSPDRGHAGELFF
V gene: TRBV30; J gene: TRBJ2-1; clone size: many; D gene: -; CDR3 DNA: TGTGCCTGGAGTCTGTACAATGAGCAGTTCTTC; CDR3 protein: CAWSLYNEQFF
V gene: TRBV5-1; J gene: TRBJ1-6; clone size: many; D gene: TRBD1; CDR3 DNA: TGCGCCAGCAGCCGGGACAGCCATTCACCCCTCCACTTT; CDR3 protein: CASSRDSHSPLHF
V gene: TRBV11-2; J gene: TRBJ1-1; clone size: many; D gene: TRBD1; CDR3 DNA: TGTGCCAGCAGCGGTGACAGGGGGCAGCGAGCTTTCTTT; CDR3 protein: CASSGDRGQRAFF
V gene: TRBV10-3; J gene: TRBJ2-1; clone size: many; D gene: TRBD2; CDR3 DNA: TGTGCCAACGCCGGGACTAGCGGGTACAATGAGCAGTTCTTC; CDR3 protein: CANAGTSGYNEQFF
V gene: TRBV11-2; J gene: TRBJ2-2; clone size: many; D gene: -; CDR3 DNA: TGTGCCAGCAGCTCCAGAGCGGCGAACACCGGGGAGCTGTTTTTT; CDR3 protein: CASSSRAANTGELFF
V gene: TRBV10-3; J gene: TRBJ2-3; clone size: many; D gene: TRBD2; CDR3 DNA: TGTGCCATCAGTGACGATCAGCGGGGGGGCTCGGCAGATACGCAGTATTTT; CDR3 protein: CAISDDQRGGSADTQYF
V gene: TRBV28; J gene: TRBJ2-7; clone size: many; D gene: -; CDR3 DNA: TGTGCCAGCAGCCCAACTTCGAACTACGAGCAGTACTTC; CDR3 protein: CASSPTSNYEQYF
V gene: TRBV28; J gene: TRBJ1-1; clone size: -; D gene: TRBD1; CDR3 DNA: TGTGCCAGCAGTTTCCGGACAGGGGGCGCTGAAGCTTTCTTT; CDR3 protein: CASSFRTGGAEAFF
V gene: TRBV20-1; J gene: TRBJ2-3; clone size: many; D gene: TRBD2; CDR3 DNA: TGCAGTGCCTCTGGCGGGGGGGACACAGATACGCAGTATTTT; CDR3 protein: CSASGGGDTDTQYF
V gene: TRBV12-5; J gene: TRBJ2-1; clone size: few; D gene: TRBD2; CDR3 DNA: TGTGCTAGTGGTTTGGCTGGGACTAGCGGGAGACAGCAGTTCTTC; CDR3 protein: CASGLAGTSGRQQFF
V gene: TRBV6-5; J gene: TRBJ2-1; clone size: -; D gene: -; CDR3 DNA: TGTGCCAGCAGTACGGTCGGGAAGAATGAGCAGTTCTTC; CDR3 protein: CASSTVGKNEQFF
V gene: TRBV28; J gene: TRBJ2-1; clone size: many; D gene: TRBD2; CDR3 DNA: TGTGCCAGCAGTTTATCGGCTAGCGGGAGTTTGAATGAGCAGTTCTTC; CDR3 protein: CASSLSASGSLNEQFF
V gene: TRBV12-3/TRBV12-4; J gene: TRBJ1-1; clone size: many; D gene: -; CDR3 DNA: TGTGCCAGCGTCCGGGGGCAGAACACTGAAGCTTTCTTT; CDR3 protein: CASVRGQNTEAFF
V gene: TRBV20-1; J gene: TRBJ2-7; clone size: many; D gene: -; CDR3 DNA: TGCAGTGCTAGGAGGGCCAACTACGAGCAGTACTTC; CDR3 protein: CSARRANYEQYF
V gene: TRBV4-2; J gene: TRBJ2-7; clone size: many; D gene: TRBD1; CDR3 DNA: TGTGCCAGCAGCCTCGGACAGGGGGCCTACGAGCAGTACTTC; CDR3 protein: CASSLGQGAYEQYF
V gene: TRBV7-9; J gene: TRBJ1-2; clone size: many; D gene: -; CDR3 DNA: TGTGCCAGCAGCTTAGTTTGGGGTTCTGTCTATGGCTACACCTTC; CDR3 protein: CASSLVWGSVYGYTF
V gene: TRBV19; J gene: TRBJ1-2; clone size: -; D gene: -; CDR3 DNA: TGTGCCAGTAGCCCCGGCGCACCCTATGGCTACACCTTC; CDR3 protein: CASSPGAPYGYTF
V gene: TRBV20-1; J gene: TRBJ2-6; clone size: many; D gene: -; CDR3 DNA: TGCAGTGCTGCCCCCTATTTGTCTGGGGCCAACGTCCTGACTTTC; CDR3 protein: CSAAPYLSGANVLTF
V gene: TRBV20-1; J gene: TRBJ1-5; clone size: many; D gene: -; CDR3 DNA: TGCAGTGCTAGAGGGCGGTATGTGGGGAACCAGCCCCAGCATTTT; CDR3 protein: CSARGRYVGNQPQHF
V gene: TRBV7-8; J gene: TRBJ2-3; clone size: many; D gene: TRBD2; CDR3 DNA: TGTGCCAGCAGCTTAGAGTTGAGCGGGAGATCGTCTGGCACAGATACGCAGTATTTT; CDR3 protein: CASSLELSGRSSGTDTQYF
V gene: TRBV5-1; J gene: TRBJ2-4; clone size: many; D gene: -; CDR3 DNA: TGCGCCAGCAGCCTGATTGGGGCGGAAAACATTCAGTACTTC; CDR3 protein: CASSLIGAENIQYF
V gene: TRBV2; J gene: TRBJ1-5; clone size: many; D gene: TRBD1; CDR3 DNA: TGTGCCAGCAGGACAGGGGGGGAGGTTCAGCCCCAGCATTTT; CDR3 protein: CASRTGGEVQPQHF
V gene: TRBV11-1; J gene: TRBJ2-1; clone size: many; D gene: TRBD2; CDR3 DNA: TGTGCCAGCAGCTTACTACTAGCGAAGAGCTCCTACAATGAGCAGTTCTTC; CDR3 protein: CASSLLLAKSSYNEQFF
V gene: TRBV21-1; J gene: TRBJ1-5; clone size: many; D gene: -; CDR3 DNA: TGTGCCAGCCCGGGACAGTTCAATCAGCCCCAGCATTTT; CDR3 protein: CASPGQFNQPQHF
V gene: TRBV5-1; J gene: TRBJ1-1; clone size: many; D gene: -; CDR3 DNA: TGCGCCAGCAGCTCACAGGGTGCCACTGAAGCTTTCTTT; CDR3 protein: CASSSQGATEAFF